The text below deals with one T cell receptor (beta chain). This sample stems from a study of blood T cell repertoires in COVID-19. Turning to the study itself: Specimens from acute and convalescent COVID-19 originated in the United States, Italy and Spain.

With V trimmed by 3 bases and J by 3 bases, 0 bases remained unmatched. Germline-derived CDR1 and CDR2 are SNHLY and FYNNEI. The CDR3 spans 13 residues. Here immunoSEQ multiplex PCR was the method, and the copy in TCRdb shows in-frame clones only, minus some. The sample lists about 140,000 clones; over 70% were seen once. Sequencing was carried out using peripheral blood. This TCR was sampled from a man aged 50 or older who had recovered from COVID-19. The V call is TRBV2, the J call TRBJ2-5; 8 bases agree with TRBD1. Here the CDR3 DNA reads TGTGCCAGCAGTGAGGACAGGGAAGAGACCCAGTACTTC. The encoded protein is CASSEDREETQYF.